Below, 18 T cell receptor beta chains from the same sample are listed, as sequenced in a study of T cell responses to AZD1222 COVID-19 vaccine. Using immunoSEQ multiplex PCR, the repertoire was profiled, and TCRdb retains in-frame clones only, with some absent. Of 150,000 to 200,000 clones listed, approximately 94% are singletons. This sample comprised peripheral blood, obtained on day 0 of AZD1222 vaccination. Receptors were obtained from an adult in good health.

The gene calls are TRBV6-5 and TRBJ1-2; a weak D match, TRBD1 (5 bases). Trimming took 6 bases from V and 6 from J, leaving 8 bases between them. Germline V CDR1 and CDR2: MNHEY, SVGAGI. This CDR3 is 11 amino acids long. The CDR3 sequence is CASRPTDGYTF. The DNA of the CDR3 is TGTGCCAGCAGGCCGACAGATGGCTACACCTTC.

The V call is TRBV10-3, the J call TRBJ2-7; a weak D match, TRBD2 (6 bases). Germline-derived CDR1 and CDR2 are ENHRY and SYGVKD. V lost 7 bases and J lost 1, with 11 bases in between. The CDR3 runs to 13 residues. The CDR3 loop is CAITTGESYEQYF. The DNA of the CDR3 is TGTGCCATCACAACGGGAGAGTCCTACGAGCAGTACTTC.

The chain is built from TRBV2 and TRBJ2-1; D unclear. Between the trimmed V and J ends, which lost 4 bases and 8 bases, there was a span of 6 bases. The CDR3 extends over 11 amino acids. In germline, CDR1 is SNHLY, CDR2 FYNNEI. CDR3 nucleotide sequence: TGTGCCAGCAGTGTTAGCTATGAGCAGTTCTTC. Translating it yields CASSVSYEQFF.

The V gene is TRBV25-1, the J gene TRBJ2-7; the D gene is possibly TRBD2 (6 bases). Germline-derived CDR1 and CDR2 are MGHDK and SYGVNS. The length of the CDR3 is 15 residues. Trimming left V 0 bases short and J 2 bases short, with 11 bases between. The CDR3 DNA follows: TGTGCCAGCAGTGAATACGGTGGGGGGACCTACGAGCAGTACTTC. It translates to CASSEYGGGTYEQYF.

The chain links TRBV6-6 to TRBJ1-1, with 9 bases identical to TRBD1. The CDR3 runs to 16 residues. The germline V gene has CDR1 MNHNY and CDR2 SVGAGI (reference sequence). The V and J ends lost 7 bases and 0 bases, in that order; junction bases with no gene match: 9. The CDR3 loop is CASTRPGQGLNTEAFF. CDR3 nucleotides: TGTGCCAGCACCAGACCCGGACAGGGGTTGAACACTGAAGCTTTCTTT.

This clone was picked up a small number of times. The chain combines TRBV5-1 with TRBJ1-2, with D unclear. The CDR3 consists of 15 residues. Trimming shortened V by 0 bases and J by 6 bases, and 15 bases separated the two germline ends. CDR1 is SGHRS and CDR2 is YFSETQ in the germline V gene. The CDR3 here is CASSLEGFDSDGYTF. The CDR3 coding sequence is TGCGCCAGCAGCTTGGAGGGCTTTGATTCAGATGGCTACACCTTC.

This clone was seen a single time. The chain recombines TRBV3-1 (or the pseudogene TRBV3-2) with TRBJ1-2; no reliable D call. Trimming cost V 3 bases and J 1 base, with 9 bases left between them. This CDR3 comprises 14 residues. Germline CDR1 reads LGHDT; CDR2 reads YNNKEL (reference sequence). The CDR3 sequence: CASSHLTDNYGYTF. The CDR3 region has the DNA TGTGCCAGCAGCCATCTAACTGATAACTATGGCTACACCTTC.

Here the CDR3 DNA reads TGTGCCAGCTCCCCGAGACTAGCGGGGCCTGAGAATGAGCAGTTCTTC. Protein product: CASSPRLAGPENEQFF. The J gene is TRBJ2-1, the V gene TRBV18; the match to TRBD2 covers 11 bases. Trimming at V came to 6 bases and at J to 7 bases, leaving 11 bases not matched to a gene. Germline assignment: CDR1 KGHSH and CDR2 LQKENI. This CDR3 comprises 16 residues.

This CDR3 reads CASGTPYQETQYF. In DNA form, the CDR3 reads TGTGCTAGTGGAACACCCTACCAAGAGACCCAGTACTTC. The chain carries TRBV12-5 and TRBJ2-5; D is undetermined. CDR3 length equals 13 residues. The V and J ends lost 6 bases and 0 bases respectively, with 8 bases between them. Germline assignment: CDR1 LGHNT and CDR2 FRNRAP. The whole variable domain, remainder taken from reference TRBV12-5 and TRBJ2-5, is DARVTQTPRHKVTEMGQEVTMRCQPILGHNTVFWYRQTMMQGLELLAYFRNRAPLDDSGMPKDRFSAEMPDATLATLKIQPSEPRDSAVYFCASGTPYQETQYFGPGTRLLVL.

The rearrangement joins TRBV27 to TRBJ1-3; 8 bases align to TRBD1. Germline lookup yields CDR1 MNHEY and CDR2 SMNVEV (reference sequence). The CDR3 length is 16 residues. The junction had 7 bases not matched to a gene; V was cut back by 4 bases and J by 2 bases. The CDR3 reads CASSSRTGFTGNTIYF. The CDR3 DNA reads TGTGCCAGCAGTTCTCGGACAGGGTTTACTGGAAACACCATATATTTT.

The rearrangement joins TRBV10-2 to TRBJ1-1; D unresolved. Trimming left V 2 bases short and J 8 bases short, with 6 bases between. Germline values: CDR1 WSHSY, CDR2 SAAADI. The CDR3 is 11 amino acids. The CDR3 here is CASSEIDEAFF. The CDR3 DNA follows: TGCGCCAGCAGTGAGATCGACGAAGCTTTCTTT.

CDR3 region: CASSDELASGRVADTQYF. The CDR3 bases are TGTGCCAGCAGTGATGAGTTGGCTAGCGGGAGGGTGGCAGATACGCAGTATTTT. J is TRBJ2-3 and V is TRBV6-1; 12 bases agree with TRBD2. The CDR3 has 18 amino acids. J lost 4 bases, V lost 3 bases, and 11 bases had no gene match. Per germline, CDR1 MNHNS and CDR2 SASEGT.

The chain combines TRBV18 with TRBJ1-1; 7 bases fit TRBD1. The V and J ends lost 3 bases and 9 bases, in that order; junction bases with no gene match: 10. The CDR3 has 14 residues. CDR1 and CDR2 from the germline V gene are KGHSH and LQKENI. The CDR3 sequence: CASSPSLTGNQAFF. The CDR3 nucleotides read TGTGCCAGCTCACCGTCCTTGACAGGGAACCAAGCTTTCTTT.

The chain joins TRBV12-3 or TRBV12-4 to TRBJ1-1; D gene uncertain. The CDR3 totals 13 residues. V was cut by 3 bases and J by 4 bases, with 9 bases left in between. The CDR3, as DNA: TGTGCCAGCAGTTTGGCGAGGTTCACTGAAGCTTTCTTT. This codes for CASSLARFTEAFF.

CDR3 in amino acids: CASSQDNPMTGTEAFF. The CDR3 region has the DNA TGCGCCAGCAGCCAAGATAACCCCATGACAGGCACTGAAGCTTTCTTT. The rearrangement uses TRBV4-1 and TRBJ1-1, with D possibly TRBD1 on 6 matching bases. This CDR3 spans 16 amino acids. Trimming took off 0 bases at V and 4 bases at J, with 15 bases between the two ends. Germline values: CDR1 MGHRA, CDR2 YSYEKL.

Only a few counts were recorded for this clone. CDR3 region: CASSLSPGSEAFF. For the CDR3, the DNA is TGTGCCAGCAGTTTATCCCCGGGGAGCGAAGCTTTCTTT. The gene calls are TRBV27 and TRBJ1-1; no reliable D call. V was trimmed by 0 bases and J by 8 bases, leaving 10 bases between them. This CDR3 comprises 13 residues. CDR1 MNHEY and CDR2 SMNVEV come from the germline V gene (reference sequence).

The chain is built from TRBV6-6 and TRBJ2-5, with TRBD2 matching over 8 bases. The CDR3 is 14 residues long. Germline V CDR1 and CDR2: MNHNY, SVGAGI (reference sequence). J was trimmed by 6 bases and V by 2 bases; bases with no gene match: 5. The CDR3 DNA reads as TGTGCCAGCAGTTACCCGGGAGGGCAACAGACCCAGTACTTC. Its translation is CASSYPGGQQTQYF.

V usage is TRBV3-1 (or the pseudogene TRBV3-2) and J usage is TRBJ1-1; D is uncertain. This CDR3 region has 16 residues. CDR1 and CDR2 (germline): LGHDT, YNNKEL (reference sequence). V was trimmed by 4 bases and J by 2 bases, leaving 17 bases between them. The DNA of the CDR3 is TGTGCCAGCAGCCGCTGGGTCGGCAGCCTTAACACTGAAGCTTTCTTT. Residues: CASSRWVGSLNTEAFF.